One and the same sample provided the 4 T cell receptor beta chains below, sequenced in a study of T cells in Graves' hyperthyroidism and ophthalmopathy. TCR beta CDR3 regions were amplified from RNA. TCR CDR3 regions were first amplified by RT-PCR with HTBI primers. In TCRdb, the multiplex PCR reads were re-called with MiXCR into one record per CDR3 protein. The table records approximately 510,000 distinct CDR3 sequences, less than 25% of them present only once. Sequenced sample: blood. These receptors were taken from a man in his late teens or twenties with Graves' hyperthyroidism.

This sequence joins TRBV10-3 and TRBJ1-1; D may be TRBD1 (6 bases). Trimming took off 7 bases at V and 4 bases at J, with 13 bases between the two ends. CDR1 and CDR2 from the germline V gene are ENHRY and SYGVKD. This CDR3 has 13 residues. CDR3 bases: TGTGCCATCACCAAGGACAGCGCCACTGAAGCTTTCTTT. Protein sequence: CAITKDSATEAFF.

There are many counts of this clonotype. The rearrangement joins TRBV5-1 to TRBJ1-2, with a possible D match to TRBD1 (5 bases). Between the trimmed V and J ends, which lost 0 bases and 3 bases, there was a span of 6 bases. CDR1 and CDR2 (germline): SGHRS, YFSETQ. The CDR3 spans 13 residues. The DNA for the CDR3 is TGCGCCAGCAGCTTGGCAGGGTACTATGGCTACACCTTC. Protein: CASSLAGYYGYTF. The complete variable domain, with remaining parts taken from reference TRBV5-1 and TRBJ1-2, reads KAGVTQTPRYLIKTRGQQVTLSCSPISGHRSVSWYQQTPGQGLQFLFEYFSETQRNKGNFPGRFSGRQFSNSRSEMNVSTLELGDSALYLCASSLAGYYGYTFGSGTRLTVV.

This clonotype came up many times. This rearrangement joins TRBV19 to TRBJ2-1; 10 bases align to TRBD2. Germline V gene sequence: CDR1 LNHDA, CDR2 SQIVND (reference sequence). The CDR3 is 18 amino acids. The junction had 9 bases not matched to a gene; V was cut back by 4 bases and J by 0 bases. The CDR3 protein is CASSNLAGAPSSYNEQFF. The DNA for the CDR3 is TGTGCCAGTAGTAATCTAGCGGGGGCCCCGAGCTCCTACAATGAGCAGTTCTTC.

The CDR3 protein is CASGLVIGGGGPGELFF. Written as DNA, the CDR3 is TGTGCTAGTGGTTTGGTAATCGGGGGAGGAGGCCCCGGGGAGCTGTTTTTT. The chain joins TRBV12-5 to TRBJ2-2; TRBD2 is a possible D gene (6 bases). The CDR3 has 17 residues. The ends were cut back, 0 bases at V and 6 bases at J, with 17 bases in the middle. Germline CDR1 is LGHNT and CDR2 is FRNRAP. Together with reference TRBV12-5 and TRBJ2-2, the CDR3 gives the full variable domain: DARVTQTPRHKVTEMGQEVTMRCQPILGHNTVFWYRQTMMQGLELLAYFRNRAPLDDSGMPKDRFSAEMPDATLATLKIQPSEPRDSAVYFCASGLVIGGGGPGELFFGEGSRLTVL.